This passage covers 17 T cell receptor beta chains from one sample sequenced in a study of T cell repertoires in aging, cancer and after chemotherapy. The template was genomic DNA from peripheral blood, not RNA. A mixed TRB-A/B primer pool amplified rearranged TRB by multiplex touch-down PCR. TCRdb fed the multiplex PCR reads into MiXCR, producing one record per CDR3 protein. The data hold about 3,200 distinct CDR3 sequences, with about a fifth observed a single time. The sample taken for sequencing was blood. These receptor sequences come from a human donor with a blood cancer.

The chain joins TRBV6-5 to TRBJ1-3, with a weak D call TRBD1 (6 bases). Germline values: CDR1 MNHEY, CDR2 SVGAGI. This CDR3 has 15 amino acids. Trimming shortened V by 6 bases and J by 2 bases, and 14 bases separated the two germline ends. The CDR3 bases are TGTGCCAGCAGAAAACAGGGCAGGGCTGGAAACACCATATATTTT. The encoded protein is CASRKQGRAGNTIYF.

To note about this clonotype: A much larger clone differs by one base, so this may be a read error. It is likely a read error, because the conserved phenylalanine at the end of the CDR3 is missing. It is unclear where the CDR3 begins or ends on the DNA, so no DNA is shown, and the CDR3 is as TCRdb lists it. The rearrangement uses TRBV6-2 or TRBV6-3 and TRBJ2-7; TRBD2 is the table's D call and was not checked against the DNA. 12 amino acids form the CDR3, both terminal residues included. Germline CDR1 reads MNHEY; CDR2 reads SVGEGT. The CDR3 sequence is CASSPQGLAGDI.

This clonotype counts as medium-sized (0.01 to 0.1%). The V call is TRBV27, the J call TRBJ1-5; no clear D gene. The V gene lost 2 bases and the J gene lost 5 bases, with 7 bases spanning the gap. The CDR3 covers 13 residues. Germline lookup yields CDR1 MNHEY and CDR2 SMNVEV (reference sequence). For the CDR3, the DNA is TGTGCCAGCAGTTTAAGTAGGGATCAGCCCCAGCATTTT. Protein product: CASSLSRDQPQHF.

Sample share makes this clonotype medium-sized. The V and J genes are TRBV29-1 and TRBJ1-3; a possible D gene is TRBD1 (5 bases). The germline CDR1 and CDR2 sequences are SQVTM and ANQGSEA. The V end was cut by 6 bases, the J end by 0 bases, with 9 bases between. The CDR3 covers 13 residues. CDR3 DNA: TGCAGCGTCCTAGGGGTCTCTGGAAACACCATATATTTT. It specifies CSVLGVSGNTIYF. Full variable domain (missing parts from reference TRBV29-1 and TRBJ1-3): SAVISQKPSRDICQRGTSLTIQCQVDSQVTMMFWYRQQPGQSLTLIATANQGSEATYESGFVIDKFPISRPNLTFSTLTVSNMSPEDSSIYLCSVLGVSGNTIYFGEGSWLTVV.

Sample share makes this clonotype medium-sized. The rearrangement joins TRBV11-3 to TRBJ2-1, with D possibly called TRBD1 or TRBD2 (5 bases each). CDR3 length: 14 amino acids. Germline CDR1 and CDR2: SGHNT and YENEEA. Trimming cost V 1 base and J 5 bases, with 9 bases left between them. The CDR3 is CASSLGGGNNEQFF. The CDR3 nucleotides read TGTGCCAGCAGCTTAGGTGGGGGTAACAATGAGCAGTTCTTC.

By its share, this clonotype is large. The chain couples TRBV29-1 to TRBJ2-2; possibly TRBD1 for D (5 bases). V lost 7 bases, J lost 4 bases, and 10 bases lay in between. This CDR3 spans 12 amino acids. Germline loops: CDR1 SQVTM, CDR2 ANQGSEA. CDR3 in amino acids: CSGQGGTGELFF. CDR3 nucleotides: TGCAGCGGGCAGGGTGGCACCGGGGAGCTGTTTTTT.

By proportion, this clonotype is large. V gene TRBV29-1 combines with J gene TRBJ2-1, with TRBD1 matching over 8 bases. Germline CDR1 SQVTM, CDR2 ANQGSEA. The CDR3 contains 14 residues. V lost 4 bases, J lost 3 bases, and 5 bases stayed unmatched. CDR3 DNA: TGCAGCGTTGTGACAGGGGTCCTCTACAATGAGCAGTTCTTC. Its protein product is CSVVTGVLYNEQFF.

Here the CDR3 reads CASSTEGARDTQYF. Here the CDR3 DNA reads TGTGCCAGCAGCACCGAGGGGGCCAGAGATACGCAGTATTTT. This rearrangement joins TRBV7-2 to TRBJ2-3; 7 nucleotides align to TRBD1. This CDR3 is 14 amino acids long. The J segment lost 5 bases and the V segment lost 5 bases, leaving 7 bases of the junction unmatched. Germline loops: CDR1 SGHTA, CDR2 FQGNSA.

This clonotype is medium-sized within its sample. The germline gene is not matched at one end of the junction; a read error may be the cause. The V and J genes are TRBV6-1 and TRBJ2-7, with a weak D call TRBD2 (6 bases). The length of the CDR3 is 12 residues. Per the germline V gene, CDR1 is MNHNS and CDR2 is SASEGT. The CDR3 region has the DNA TGTGCCAGCAGTGATCGGGAGTACGGGCAGTACTTC. Translation gives CASSDREYGQYF.

Relative to its sample, this clonotype is medium-sized. The gene calls are TRBV27 and TRBJ2-6; maybe TRBD2 (7 bases). Trimming pared 5 bases from V and 0 bases from J, leaving 23 bases between. There are 20 residues in the CDR3. In germline, CDR1 is MNHEY, CDR2 SMNVEV (reference sequence). CDR3 in DNA: TGTGCCAGCAGTCCGGGGCCGGGGGGCAGGATAAACTCTGGGGCCAACGTCCTGACTTTC. Encoded protein: CASSPGPGGRINSGANVLTF.

The chain couples TRBV24-1 to TRBJ2-1; the D gene is possibly TRBD1 (6 bases). The V gene lost 7 bases and the J gene lost 3 bases, with 9 bases spanning the gap. Germline assignment: CDR1 KGHDR and CDR2 SFDVKD. This CDR3 spans 13 amino acids. This chain's CDR3 is CATSGTLYNEQFF. The CDR3 nucleotides are TGTGCCACCAGCGGGACACTCTACAATGAGCAGTTCTTC.

The chain employs TRBV20-1 and TRBJ1-2; D perhaps matches TRBD1 (5 bases). The CDR3 totals 15 residues. Per the germline V gene, CDR1 is DFQATT and CDR2 is SNEGSKA (reference sequence). Trimming cost V 5 bases and J 0 bases, with 16 bases left between them. Written as DNA, the CDR3 is TGCAGTGCTCTCTTCGGAGACAGTCCTAACTATGGCTACACCTTC. It encodes CSALFGDSPNYGYTF.

This clonotype is medium-sized. This rearrangement joins TRBV27 to TRBJ2-7; possible D gene TRBD2, 5 bases. Trimming left V 8 bases short and J 4 bases short, with 24 bases between. This CDR3 contains 16 residues. The germline V gene has CDR1 MNHEY and CDR2 SMNVEV (reference sequence). CDR3 protein: CASERRRGPAGYEQYF. CDR3 bases: TGTGCCAGCGAACGACGTCGGGGTCCTGCCGGGTACGAGCAGTACTTC.

V usage is TRBV19 and J usage is TRBJ1-1; no firm D call. Germline V lookup: CDR1 LNHDA, CDR2 SQIVND (reference sequence). The CDR3 covers 14 residues. V lost 3 bases to trimming and J lost 4 bases, with 12 bases between them. The CDR3 is CASSIVMTATEAFF. The CDR3 coding sequence is TGTGCCAGTAGTATCGTGATGACGGCCACTGAAGCTTTCTTT.

This clonotype is judged medium-sized. The rearrangement links TRBV5-6 to TRBJ1-6; TRBD1 might be the D (5 bases). The CDR3 length is 14 residues. V was cut by 1 base and J by 6 bases, with 8 bases left in between. CDR1 and CDR2 (germline): SGHDT, YYEEEE. Written as DNA, the CDR3 is TGTGCCAGCAGCTTGCTACAGGCTAATTCACCCCTCCACTTT. Translating gives CASSLLQANSPLHF.

In its sample, this clonotype ranks as medium-sized. V usage is TRBV6-2 or TRBV6-3 and J usage is TRBJ2-3; D gene uncertain. CDR1 is MNHEY and CDR2 is SVGEGT in the germline V gene. The CDR3 is made up of 11 amino acids. V dropped 2 bases and J dropped 4 bases, with 1 base sitting between them. The CDR3 DNA follows: TGTGCCAGCAGTTACCCAGATACGCAGTATTTT. This gives the protein CASSYPDTQYF.

This clonotype is classed as medium-sized. This sequence joins TRBV7-2 and TRBJ2-6, with a possible D match to TRBD2 (5 bases). V lost 2 bases to trimming and J lost 2 bases, with 7 bases between them. CDR1 and CDR2 from the germline V gene are SGHTA and FQGNSA. The CDR3 is 15 amino acids. CDR3 protein: CASSLHGAGANVLTF. CDR3 bases: TGTGCCAGCAGCTTACACGGGGCTGGGGCCAACGTCCTGACTTTC.